The TCR beta chain described here comes from a study of blood T cells in healthy people across ages. Broader study findings: Versus aged donors, long-lived donors had higher diversity and more naive CD4+ cells.

Trimming took off 7 bases at V and 2 bases at J, with 11 bases between the two ends. The CDR3 runs to 12 residues. CDR1 is SQVTM, CDR2 ANQGSEA, per germline. This clonotype has at least ten counts. Its antigen is not known. Primers used in a second PCR of about 6 to 12 cycles were a sample-barcoded 5' primer and a J-beta primer mix. One entry per CDR3 protein, called by TCRdb with MiXCR from the 5' RACE reads. Of more than 1.4 million distinct CDR3 sequences listed, roughly 40% are singletons. Specimen: blood. This receptor was obtained from a woman younger than 30 in good health. The rearrangement links TRBV29-1 to TRBJ2-5, with a weak D call TRBD2 (6 bases). The CDR3 DNA is TGCAGCGCCCGTAGCGGACAAGAGACCCAGTACTTC. Its protein is CSARSGQETQYF.